This T cell receptor beta chain was sequenced in a study of graft-versus-host responses after intestinal transplantation. Study background: Recipients uniformly received anti-thymocyte globulin induction, followed by tacrolimus and steroids for roughly three years. Study results and limitations: Peak circulating GvH clone levels were associated with early post-transplant HvG declines. GvH clones appeared in recipient marrow, some first in ileum or blood. Elevated graft-versus-host to host-versus-graft clonal ratios in allografts were recorded for patients with graft-donor T cell macrochimerism.

With regard to this clone: Its specificity is not known. In the same sample, other DNA sequences code for this CDR3.

Only in-frame clones appear in the TCRdb table, and some are missing; sequencing was by immunoSEQ multiplex PCR. Of approximately 85,000 clones in the sample, 85% to 95% were seen once. The CDR3 is 12 residues long. The ends were cut back, 2 bases at V and 5 bases at J, with 6 bases in the middle. Germline CDR1 reads MNHEY; CDR2 reads SVGAGI. Source: unstimulated CD8+ T cells sorted from spleen or lymph node cells, taken before transplant. This clonotype was sampled from a human donor who was the organ donor for an intestinal transplant. V usage is TRBV6-5 and J usage is TRBJ1-1, with a tentative D call TRBD1 (5 bases). CDR3 DNA sequence: TGTGCCAGCAGTTACGGGGGGACTGAAGCTTTCTTT. Amino acid sequence: CASSYGGTEAFF.